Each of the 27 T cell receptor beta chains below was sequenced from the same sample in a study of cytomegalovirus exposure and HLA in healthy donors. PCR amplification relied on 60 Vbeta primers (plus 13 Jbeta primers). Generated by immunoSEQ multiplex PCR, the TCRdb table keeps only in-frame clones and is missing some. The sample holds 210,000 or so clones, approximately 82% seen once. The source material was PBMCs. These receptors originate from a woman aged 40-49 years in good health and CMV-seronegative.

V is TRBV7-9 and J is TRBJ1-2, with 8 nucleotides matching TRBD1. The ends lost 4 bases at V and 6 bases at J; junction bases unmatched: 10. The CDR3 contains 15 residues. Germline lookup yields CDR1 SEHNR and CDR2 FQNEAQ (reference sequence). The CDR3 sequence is CASSSSSRDRHGYTF. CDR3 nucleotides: TGTGCCAGCAGCTCTAGCTCCCGGGACAGGCATGGCTACACCTTC.

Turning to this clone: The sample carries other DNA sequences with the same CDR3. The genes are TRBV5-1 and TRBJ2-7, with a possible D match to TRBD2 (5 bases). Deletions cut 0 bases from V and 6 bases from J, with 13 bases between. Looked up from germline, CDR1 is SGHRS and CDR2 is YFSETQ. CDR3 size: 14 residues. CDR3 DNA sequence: TGCGCCAGCAGCTTGGGGTACGGGGATGTCGAGCAGTACTTC. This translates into CASSLGYGDVEQYF.

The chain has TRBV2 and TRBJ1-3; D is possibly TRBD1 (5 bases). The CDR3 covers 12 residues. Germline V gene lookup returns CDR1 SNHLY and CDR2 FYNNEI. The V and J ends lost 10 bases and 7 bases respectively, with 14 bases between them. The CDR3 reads CATRREGNTIYF. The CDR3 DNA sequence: TGTGCCACCCGCAGGGAGGGGAACACCATATATTTT.

CDR3 DNA: TGCGCCAGCAGCCAAGATTCCTGGACTTTAGCGGGAGAGACCCAGTACTTC. Protein sequence: CASSQDSWTLAGETQYF. The chain is built from TRBV4-3 and TRBJ2-5; 7 bases line up with TRBD2. Unmatched junction bases numbered 11, after V lost 0 bases and J lost 4 bases. The CDR3 extends over 17 amino acids. CDR1 is LGHNA, CDR2 YSLEER, per germline.

Here the CDR3 reads CASSNRDTNYGYTF. The CDR3 DNA reads as TGTGCCAGCAGTAACCGGGACACAAACTATGGCTACACCTTC. This chain links TRBV25-1 with TRBJ1-2, with a possible D match to TRBD1 (6 bases). CDR1 MGHDK and CDR2 SYGVNS come from the germline V gene. The CDR3 has 14 amino acids. Trimming stripped 5 bases from V and 2 bases from J, with 12 bases between.

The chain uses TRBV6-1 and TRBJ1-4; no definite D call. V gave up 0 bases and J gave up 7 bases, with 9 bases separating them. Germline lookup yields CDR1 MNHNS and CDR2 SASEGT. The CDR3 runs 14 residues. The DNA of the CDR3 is TGTGCCAGCAGTGAAGCGGGCCTATTTGAAAAACTGTTTTTT. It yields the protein CASSEAGLFEKLFF.

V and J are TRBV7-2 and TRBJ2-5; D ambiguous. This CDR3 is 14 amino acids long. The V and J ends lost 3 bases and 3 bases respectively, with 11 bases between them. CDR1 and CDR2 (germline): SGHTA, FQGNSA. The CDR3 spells CASSFELAEETQYF. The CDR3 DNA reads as TGTGCCAGCAGCTTCGAGTTAGCCGAAGAGACCCAGTACTTC.

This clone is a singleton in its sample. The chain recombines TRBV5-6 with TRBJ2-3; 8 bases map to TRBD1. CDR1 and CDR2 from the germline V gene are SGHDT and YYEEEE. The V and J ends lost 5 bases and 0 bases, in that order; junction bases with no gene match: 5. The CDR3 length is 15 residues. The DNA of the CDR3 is TGTGCCAGCAGATATCCAGGGGGCAGCACAGATACGCAGTATTTT. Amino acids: CASRYPGGSTDTQYF.

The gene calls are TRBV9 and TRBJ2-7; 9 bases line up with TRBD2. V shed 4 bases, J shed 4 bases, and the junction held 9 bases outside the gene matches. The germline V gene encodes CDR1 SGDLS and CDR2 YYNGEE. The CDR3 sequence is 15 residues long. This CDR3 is CASSPDGSGGYEQYF. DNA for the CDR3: TGTGCCAGCAGCCCCGACGGTAGCGGGGGATACGAGCAGTACTTC.

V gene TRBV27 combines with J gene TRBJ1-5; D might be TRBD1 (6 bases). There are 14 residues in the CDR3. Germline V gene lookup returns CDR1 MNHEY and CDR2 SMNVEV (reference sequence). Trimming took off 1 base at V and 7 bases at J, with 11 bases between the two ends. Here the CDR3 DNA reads TGTGCCAGCAGTTTATACAGGGTTGACCAGCCCCAGCATTTT. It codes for CASSLYRVDQPQHF.

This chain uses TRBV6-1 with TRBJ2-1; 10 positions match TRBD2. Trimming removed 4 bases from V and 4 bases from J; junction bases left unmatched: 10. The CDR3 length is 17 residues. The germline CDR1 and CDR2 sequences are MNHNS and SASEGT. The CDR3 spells CASSGGLLAGAYNEQFF. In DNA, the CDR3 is TGTGCCAGCAGTGGGGGCCTTCTAGCGGGGGCGTACAATGAGCAGTTCTTC.

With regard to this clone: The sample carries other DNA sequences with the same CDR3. The CDR3 loop is CASSLNPPAGTGNQPQHF. The DNA of the CDR3 is TGTGCCAGCAGCTTGAATCCCCCCGCGGGGACAGGGAACCAGCCCCAGCATTTT. The chain combines TRBV7-2 with TRBJ1-5, with TRBD1 identical over 9 bases. The CDR3 sequence is 18 residues long. Germline CDR1 and CDR2: SGHTA and FQGNSA. Losses at the gene ends were 3 bases for V and 7 bases for J; bases not matched to a gene: 16.

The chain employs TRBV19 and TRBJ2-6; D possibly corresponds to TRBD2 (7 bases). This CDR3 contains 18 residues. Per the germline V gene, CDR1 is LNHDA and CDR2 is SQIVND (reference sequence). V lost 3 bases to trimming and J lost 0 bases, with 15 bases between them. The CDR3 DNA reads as TGTGCCAGTAGTATCAGCGTGGGGGGGCGCTCTGGGGCCAACGTCCTGACTTTC. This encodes CASSISVGGRSGANVLTF. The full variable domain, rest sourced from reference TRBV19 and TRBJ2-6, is DGGITQSPKYLFRKEGQNVTLSCEQNLNHDAMYWYRQDPGQGLRLIYYSQIVNDFQKGDIAEGYSVSREKKESFPLTVTSAQKNPTAFYLCASSISVGGRSGANVLTFGAGSRLTVL.

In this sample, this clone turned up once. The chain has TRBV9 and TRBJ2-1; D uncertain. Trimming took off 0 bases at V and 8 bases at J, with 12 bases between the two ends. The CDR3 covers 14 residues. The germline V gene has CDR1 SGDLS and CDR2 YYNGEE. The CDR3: CASSVARFRDEQFF. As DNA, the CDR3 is TGTGCCAGCAGCGTAGCGAGGTTCCGGGATGAGCAGTTCTTC.

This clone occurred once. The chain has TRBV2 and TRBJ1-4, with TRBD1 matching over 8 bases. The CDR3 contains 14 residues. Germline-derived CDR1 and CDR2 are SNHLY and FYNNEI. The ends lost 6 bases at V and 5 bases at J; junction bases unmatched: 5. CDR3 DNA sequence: TGTGCCAGCAGGAGCAGGGGGCTGAATGAAAAACTGTTTTTT. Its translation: CASRSRGLNEKLFF.

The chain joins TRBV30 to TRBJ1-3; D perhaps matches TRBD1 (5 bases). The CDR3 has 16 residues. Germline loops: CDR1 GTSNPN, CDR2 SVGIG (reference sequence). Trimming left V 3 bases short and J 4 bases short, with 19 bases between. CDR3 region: CAWRDPGAKGGNTIYF. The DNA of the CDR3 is TGTGCCTGGAGGGACCCGGGAGCCAAGGGGGGAAACACCATATATTTT.

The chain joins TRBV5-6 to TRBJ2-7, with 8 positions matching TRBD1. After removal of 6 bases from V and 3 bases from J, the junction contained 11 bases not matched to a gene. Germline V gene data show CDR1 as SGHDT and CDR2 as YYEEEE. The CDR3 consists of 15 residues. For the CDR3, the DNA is TGTGCCAGCAACCACGCGGCAGGGGGCTACTACGAGCAGTACTTC. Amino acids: CASNHAAGGYYEQYF.

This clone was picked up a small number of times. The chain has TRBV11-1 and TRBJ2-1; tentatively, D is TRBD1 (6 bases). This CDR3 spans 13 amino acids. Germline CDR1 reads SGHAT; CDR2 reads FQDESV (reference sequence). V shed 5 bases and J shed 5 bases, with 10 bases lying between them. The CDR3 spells CASSQDRNNEQFF. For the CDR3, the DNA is TGTGCCAGCAGCCAAGACAGGAACAATGAGCAGTTCTTC.

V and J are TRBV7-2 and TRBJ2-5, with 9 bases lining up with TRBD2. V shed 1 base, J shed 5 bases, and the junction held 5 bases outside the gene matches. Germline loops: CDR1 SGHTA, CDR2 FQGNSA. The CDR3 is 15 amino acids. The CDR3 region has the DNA TGTGCCAGCAGCTTAGGTGGTAGCGGGGGTGAGACCCAGTACTTC. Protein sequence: CASSLGGSGGETQYF.

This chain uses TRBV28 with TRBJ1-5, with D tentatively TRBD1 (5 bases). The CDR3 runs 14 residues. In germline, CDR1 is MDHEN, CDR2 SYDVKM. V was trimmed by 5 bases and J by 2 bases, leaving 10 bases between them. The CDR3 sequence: CASSVGGGNQPQHF. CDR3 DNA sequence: TGTGCCAGCAGTGTGGGGGGAGGCAATCAGCCCCAGCATTTT.

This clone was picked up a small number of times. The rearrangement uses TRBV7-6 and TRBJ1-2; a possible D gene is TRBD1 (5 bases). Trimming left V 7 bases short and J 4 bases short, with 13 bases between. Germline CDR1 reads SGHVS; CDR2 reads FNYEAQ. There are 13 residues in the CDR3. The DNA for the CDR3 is TGTGCCAGCAAGGGGCGGGAATCCTATGGCTACACCTTC. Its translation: CASKGRESYGYTF.

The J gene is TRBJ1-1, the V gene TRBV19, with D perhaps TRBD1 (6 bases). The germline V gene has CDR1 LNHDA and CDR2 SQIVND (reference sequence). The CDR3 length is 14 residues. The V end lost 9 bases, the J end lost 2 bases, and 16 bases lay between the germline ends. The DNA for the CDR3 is TGTGCCAGCTATACCAGGGGACTAAACACTGAAGCTTTCTTT. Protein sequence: CASYTRGLNTEAFF. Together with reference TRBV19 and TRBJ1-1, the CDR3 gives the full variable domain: DGGITQSPKYLFRKEGQNVTLSCEQNLNHDAMYWYRQDPGQGLRLIYYSQIVNDFQKGDIAEGYSVSREKKESFPLTVTSAQKNPTAFYLCASYTRGLNTEAFFGQGTRLTVV.

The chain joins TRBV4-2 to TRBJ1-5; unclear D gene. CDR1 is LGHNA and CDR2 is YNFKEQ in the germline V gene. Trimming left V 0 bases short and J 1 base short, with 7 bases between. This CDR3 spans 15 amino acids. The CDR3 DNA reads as TGTGCCAGCAGCCAAGAATTTCTGAGCAATCAGCCCCAGCATTTT. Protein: CASSQEFLSNQPQHF.

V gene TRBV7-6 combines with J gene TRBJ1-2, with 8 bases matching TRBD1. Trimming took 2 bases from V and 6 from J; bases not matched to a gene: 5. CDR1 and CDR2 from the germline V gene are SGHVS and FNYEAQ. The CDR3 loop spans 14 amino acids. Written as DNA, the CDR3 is TGTGCCAGCAGCTTAAACCAGGGGGCACATGGCTACACCTTC. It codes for CASSLNQGAHGYTF.

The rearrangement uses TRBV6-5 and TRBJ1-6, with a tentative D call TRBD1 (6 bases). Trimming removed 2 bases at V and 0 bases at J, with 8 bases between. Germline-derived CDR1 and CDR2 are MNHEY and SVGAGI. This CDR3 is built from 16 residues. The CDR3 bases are TGTGCCAGCAGTTACGGGACAAGCTCCTATAATTCACCCCTCCACTTT. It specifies CASSYGTSSYNSPLHF.

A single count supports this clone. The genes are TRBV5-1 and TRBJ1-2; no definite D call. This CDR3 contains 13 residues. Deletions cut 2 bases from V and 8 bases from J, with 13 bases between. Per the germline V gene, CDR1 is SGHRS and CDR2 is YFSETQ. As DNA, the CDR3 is TGCGCCAGCAGCTTAGACCGGCAGAGGGGCTACACCTTC. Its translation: CASSLDRQRGYTF.

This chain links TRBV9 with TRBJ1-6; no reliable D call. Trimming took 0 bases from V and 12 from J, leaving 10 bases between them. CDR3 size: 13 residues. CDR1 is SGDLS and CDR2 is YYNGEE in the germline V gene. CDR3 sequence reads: CASSVGSGGPLHF. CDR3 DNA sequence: TGTGCCAGCAGCGTAGGGAGCGGAGGACCCCTCCACTTT.